These 2 T cell receptor beta chains originate from one sample sequenced in a study of T cell responses to AZD1222 COVID-19 vaccine. Clones were read by immunoSEQ multiplex PCR, and TCRdb kept only the in-frame ones, dropping some. The sample contains roughly 150,000 clones, roughly 88% of which appear only once. This specimen was peripheral blood, taken on day 0 of AZD1222 vaccination. Receptors originate from an adult in good health.

The chain carries TRBV5-1 and TRBJ1-1; tentatively, D is TRBD1 (5 bases). The CDR3 sequence is 12 residues long. V lost 2 bases to trimming and J lost 7 bases, with 9 bases between them. The germline V gene encodes CDR1 SGHRS and CDR2 YFSETQ. CDR3 residues: CASSFGHGEAFF. The CDR3 DNA is TGCGCCAGCAGCTTTGGACACGGTGAAGCTTTCTTT. Supplemented by reference TRBV5-1 and TRBJ1-1, the full variable domain reads KAGVTQTPRYLIKTRGQQVTLSCSPISGHRSVSWYQQTPGQGLQFLFEYFSETQRNKGNFPGRFSGRQFSNSRSEMNVSTLELGDSALYLCASSFGHGEAFFGQGTRLTVV.

This chain joins TRBV6-5 and TRBJ1-5; no reliable D call. This CDR3 is built from 15 residues. V was clipped by 6 bases and J by 1 base, with 13 bases between them. Per the germline V gene, CDR1 is MNHEY and CDR2 is SVGAGI. CDR3 loop: CASRADQISNQPQHF. The CDR3 bases are TGTGCCAGCAGGGCCGATCAAATCAGCAATCAGCCCCAGCATTTT.